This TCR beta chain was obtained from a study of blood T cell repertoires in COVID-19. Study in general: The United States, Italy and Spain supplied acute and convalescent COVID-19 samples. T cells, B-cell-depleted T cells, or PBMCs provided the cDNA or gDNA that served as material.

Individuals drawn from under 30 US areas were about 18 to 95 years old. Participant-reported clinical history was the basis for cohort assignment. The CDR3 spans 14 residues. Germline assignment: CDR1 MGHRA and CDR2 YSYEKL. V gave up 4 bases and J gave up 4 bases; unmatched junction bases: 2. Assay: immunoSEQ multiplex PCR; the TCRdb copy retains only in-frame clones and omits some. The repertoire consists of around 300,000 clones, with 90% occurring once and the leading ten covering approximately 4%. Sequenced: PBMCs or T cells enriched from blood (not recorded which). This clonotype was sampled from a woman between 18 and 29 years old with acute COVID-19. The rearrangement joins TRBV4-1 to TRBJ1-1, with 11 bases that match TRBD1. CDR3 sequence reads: CASSLGQGVTEAFF. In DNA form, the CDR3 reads TGCGCCAGCAGCCTGGGACAGGGGGTCACTGAAGCTTTCTTT.